This T cell receptor (beta chain) was sequenced in a study of cytomegalovirus exposure and HLA in healthy donors. Concerning this clone: As yet, its antigen is unknown.

Study observations and caveats: Earlier analysis found most TCR beta V segments productive about 87% or about 30% of the time. Testing in vitro showed a few CMV-associated chains specific for CMV antigens. A later analysis found common viral pathogens apparently linked to several of the most significant clusters.

Germline V gives CDR1 KGHSH, CDR2 LQKENI. This CDR3 is 11 amino acids long. Deletions cut 2 bases from V and 7 bases from J, with 5 bases between. The PCR was carried out with 60 Vbeta primers and 13 Jbeta primers. Original analysis: A follow-up analysis tallied 86 million or so unique TCR beta chains, some 11 million shared. Measured with immunoSEQ multiplex PCR; TCRdb has only the in-frame clones, and not every one. V and J calls and clone size follow that table, whereas D and trimming were derived from the DNA. Of approximately 140,000 clones listed, about three quarters are singletons. V gene TRBV18 combines with J gene TRBJ2-5; perhaps TRBD2 as D (5 bases). The clonotype was recovered from a man aged 35 to 55 in good health and CMV-seropositive. Material: PBMCs. CDR3 residues: CASSPSGTQYF. The CDR3 coding sequence is TGTGCCAGCTCACCAAGCGGGACCCAGTACTTC.